The present entry profiles one T cell receptor (beta chain) with its context. Sequencing was performed with immunoSEQ multiplex PCR; in TCRdb, only in-frame clones are kept and a portion is missing. The sample includes 66,000 or so clones, approximately 96% seen only once; the top ten take 1.5% to 2%. This record comes from a study of cytomegalovirus exposure and HLA in healthy donors. The CDR3 covers 16 residues. The V and J ends lost 2 bases and 7 bases, in that order; junction bases with no gene match: 10. CDR1 is SNHLY and CDR2 is FYNNEI in the germline V gene. The sample consisted of PBMCs. This chain links TRBV2 with TRBJ1-5, with 8 bases fitting TRBD1. This TCR was recovered from a woman aged 18-29 years in good health and CMV-seropositive. CDR3 in amino acids: CASSEYGRQGSQPQHF. The DNA for the CDR3 is TGTGCCAGCAGTGAATACGGGAGACAGGGGTCCCAGCCCCAGCATTTT.